This T cell receptor beta chain appears in the sequencing data of a study of a mutant IDH1 vaccine in newly diagnosed glioma. Study-level information: Investigators started vaccination 4-6 weeks after radiotherapy alone, or with temozolomide cycles. Earlier treatment was radiotherapy, temozolomide, or both, with most getting both.

Clones were sequenced by immunoSEQ multiplex PCR, and TCRdb holds only the in-frame ones, with some missing. The repertoire holds around 30,000 clones, 50% to 60% seen once, with 11% in the top ten. V lost 2 bases to trimming and J lost 6 bases, with 19 bases between them. This CDR3 has 16 amino acids. Looked up from germline, CDR1 is MNHNY and CDR2 is SVGAGI (reference sequence). For this clone: The antigen is not known.

Time point noted: week 5, during vaccination. What each vaccine dose contained was 300 ug of mutant IDH1 20-mer peptide, accompanied by topical imiquimod. Here the sequenced sample was PBMCs, taken from a glioma patient whose treatment included an IDH1 peptide vaccine. The TCR comes from a woman younger than 35 with glioma. V is TRBV6-6 and J is TRBJ1-1, with D perhaps TRBD1 (6 bases). This chain's CDR3 is CASSYKSTLGGSEAFF. CDR3 sequence (DNA): TGTGCCAGCAGTTACAAGAGTACGCTGGGGGGCTCTGAAGCTTTCTTT.